This TCR beta chain was profiled in a study of cytotoxic CD8 clonotypes in ibrutinib-treated CLL. Across the whole study: Within the patient group, eleven to twelve were relapsed/refractory and roughly 15 treatment-naive, and 17 were IGHV unmutated. Response sampling came at median about a year of treatment, ranging roughly 6 to 36 months. Study-wide results and limits: Stable or contracted on treatment, public clonotypes were also uncommon. Clonality grew at ibrutinib response; at progression, it decreased back toward baseline.

The CDR3 extends over 18 amino acids. Germline lookup yields CDR1 SGHTA and CDR2 FQGNSA. Trimming pared 0 bases from V and 0 bases from J, leaving 15 bases between. Method: immunoSEQ multiplex PCR; TCRdb's copy keeps in-frame clones and lacks some. The top ten clones hold approximately 3% of a sample with around 70,000 clones, 90% of them seen once. As for this clone: As yet, its antigen is unknown.

The clonotype was recovered from a human donor with chronic lymphocytic leukemia. This chain joins TRBV7-2 and TRBJ2-1; D possibly corresponds to TRBD2 (6 bases). Material: PBMCs, obtained after 12 months of ibrutinib treatment. The CDR3 region is CASSLAASAMSSYNEQFF. The CDR3 DNA follows: TGTGCCAGCAGCTTAGCGGCTAGCGCGATGAGCTCCTACAATGAGCAGTTCTTC.